This T cell receptor (beta chain) came from a study of shared clonotypes between healthy human individuals. Across the whole study: Researchers assigned three CD4 naive, three CD4 memory, two CD8 naive and one CD8 memory plate to each donor.

Per germline, CDR1 SGDLS and CDR2 YYNGEE. The CDR3 length is 14 residues. V was cut by 4 bases and J by 1 base, with 12 bases left in between. Turning to this clone: What it recognizes is unknown.

Method: immunoSEQ multiplex PCR; TCRdb's copy keeps in-frame clones and lacks some. The sample records some 2,500,000 clones, 80% to 95% being singletons. Overall study findings and caveats: It was only blood that was sampled, and tissue repertoires likely differ. Naive CD4 clonotypes were shared across several donors at roughly 4.6%.

Sequences were obtained from naive CD4+ T cells from PBMCs. Subset in this sample: CD45RA+ positively selected. The TCR was taken from a man in his late teens or twenties in good health. Some clones in this sample may be carry-over from other donors' samples. The genes are TRBV9 and TRBJ2-7; unclear D gene. The CDR3 loop reads CASSRDSFSYEQYF. CDR3 DNA sequence: TGTGCCAGCAGCCGTGACTCTTTTTCCTACGAGCAGTACTTC.